These T cell receptor beta chains were read from a single sample in a study of blood T cells in healthy people across ages. TCRdb redid the calling of the 5' RACE reads with MiXCR, one entry per CDR3 protein. The table includes 580,000 or so distinct CDR3 sequences, around 48% detected once. Sequenced material: blood. The receptors were sampled from a man of 80 years or more in good health. The CDR3 runs from the conserved cysteine through the conserved F or W. Fields, in order: V gene, J gene, clone size, CDR3 protein. Size values are once, few and many counts, or a class for expanded clones, and some rows have none.

v_gene: TRBV5-5; j_gene: TRBJ1-1; abundance: NA; CDR3aa: CASSLAVPGQEAFF
v_gene: TRBV6-1; j_gene: TRBJ2-4; abundance: few; CDR3aa: CASSRTDKNIQYF
v_gene: TRBV7-2; j_gene: TRBJ2-1; abundance: few; CDR3aa: CASSLVGTVEQFF
v_gene: TRBV20-1; j_gene: TRBJ2-1; abundance: NA; CDR3aa: CSARTTSYNEQFF
v_gene: TRBV6-6; j_gene: TRBJ1-5; abundance: NA; CDR3aa: CASSPGGGYQPQHF
v_gene: TRBV5-1; j_gene: TRBJ2-6; abundance: NA; CDR3aa: CARKTGEGSGANVLTF
v_gene: TRBV12-3/TRBV12-4; j_gene: TRBJ2-2; abundance: NA; CDR3aa: CASSGRLGTTGELFF
v_gene: TRBV20-1; j_gene: TRBJ2-2; abundance: NA; CDR3aa: CSARTRTGRTGELFF
v_gene: TRBV28; j_gene: NA; abundance: NA; CDR3aa: CASNNPGTSSETQYF
v_gene: TRBV4-3; j_gene: TRBJ2-5; abundance: NA; CDR3aa: CASSRGTKETQYF
v_gene: TRBV5-1; j_gene: TRBJ1-4; abundance: NA; CDR3aa: CASSLDRGGNEKLFF
v_gene: TRBV5-4; j_gene: TRBJ2-3; abundance: NA; CDR3aa: CASRRTGGVLDTQYF
v_gene: TRBV7-3; j_gene: TRBJ2-6; abundance: few; CDR3aa: CASSLRDTGAFGANVLTF
v_gene: TRBV7-2; j_gene: TRBJ2-3; abundance: few; CDR3aa: CASSRATSLSTDTQYF
v_gene: TRBV20-1; j_gene: TRBJ1-4; abundance: NA; CDR3aa: CSARTQEGPNEKLFF
v_gene: TRBV3-1; j_gene: TRBJ2-7; abundance: NA; CDR3aa: CASSRAAYEQYF
v_gene: TRBV29-1; j_gene: TRBJ1-1; abundance: few; CDR3aa: CSVGELNTEAFF
v_gene: TRBV20-1; j_gene: TRBJ2-5; abundance: NA; CDR3aa: CSARAASGRGETQYF
v_gene: TRBV12-3/TRBV12-4; j_gene: TRBJ2-3; abundance: NA; CDR3aa: CASGGTLSTDTQYF
v_gene: TRBV5-1; j_gene: NA; abundance: NA; CDR3aa: CASSLRPFYEQYF
v_gene: TRBV20-1; j_gene: TRBJ2-1; abundance: NA; CDR3aa: CSASSSGRAGNEQFF
v_gene: TRBV7-2; j_gene: TRBJ2-7; abundance: once; CDR3aa: CASSLGRVVHEQYF
v_gene: TRBV24-1; j_gene: TRBJ2-3; abundance: NA; CDR3aa: CATSATGGINTQYF
v_gene: TRBV7-2; j_gene: TRBJ2-1; abundance: NA; CDR3aa: CASSLMRTSYNEQFF
v_gene: TRBV20-1; j_gene: TRBJ2-5; abundance: NA; CDR3aa: CSARGGQGARLQRETQYF
v_gene: TRBV10-3; j_gene: TRBJ2-7; abundance: NA; CDR3aa: CAISASGGYYEQYF
v_gene: TRBV7-9; j_gene: TRBJ2-7; abundance: many; CDR3aa: CASSSGPGRYEQYF
v_gene: TRBV4-3; j_gene: TRBJ2-3; abundance: NA; CDR3aa: CASSQDWDVGTDTQYF
v_gene: TRBV29-1; j_gene: TRBJ2-2; abundance: NA; CDR3aa: CSVDRGEGELFF
v_gene: TRBV6-6; j_gene: TRBJ2-2; abundance: NA; CDR3aa: CASSYSRQGQQRELFF
v_gene: TRBV7-2; j_gene: TRBJ2-7; abundance: NA; CDR3aa: CASSLGTQGGQYF
v_gene: TRBV5-5; j_gene: TRBJ2-5; abundance: NA; CDR3aa: CASSLAPGQQETQYF
v_gene: TRBV20-1; j_gene: TRBJ2-5; abundance: NA; CDR3aa: CSASSLAGGLWETQYF
v_gene: TRBV2; j_gene: TRBJ1-1; abundance: NA; CDR3aa: CASKETGEIAFF
v_gene: TRBV6-6; j_gene: TRBJ1-3; abundance: few; CDR3aa: CASSYSAGNTIYF
v_gene: TRBV28; j_gene: TRBJ1-2; abundance: few; CDR3aa: CAEQRQGHYGYTF
v_gene: TRBV10-3; j_gene: TRBJ1-6; abundance: NA; CDR3aa: CAISETTASRSPLHF
v_gene: TRBV5-5; j_gene: TRBJ1-2; abundance: NA; CDR3aa: CASSPQGQNYGYTF
v_gene: TRBV20-1; j_gene: TRBJ2-1; abundance: NA; CDR3aa: CSAKGGQIYNEQFF
v_gene: TRBV9; j_gene: TRBJ2-1; abundance: NA; CDR3aa: CASSVREGHEQFF
v_gene: TRBV20-1; j_gene: NA; abundance: NA; CDR3aa: CSAFGASGRYEQYF
v_gene: TRBV6-6; j_gene: TRBJ2-3; abundance: NA; CDR3aa: CAGSYSFTDTQYF
v_gene: TRBV20-1; j_gene: NA; abundance: NA; CDR3aa: CSASRRLEQYF
v_gene: TRBV9; j_gene: TRBJ2-5; abundance: NA; CDR3aa: CASSVESGSETQYF
v_gene: TRBV27; j_gene: TRBJ2-7; abundance: NA; CDR3aa: CASRSLGFPYEQYF
v_gene: TRBV20-1; j_gene: TRBJ2-5; abundance: few; CDR3aa: CSAALGIQETQYF
v_gene: TRBV7-3; j_gene: TRBJ2-1; abundance: NA; CDR3aa: CASSLPGSVSYNEQFF
v_gene: TRBV4-1; j_gene: TRBJ2-1; abundance: few; CDR3aa: CASSQRDLVVDEQFF
v_gene: TRBV7-2; j_gene: TRBJ2-3; abundance: NA; CDR3aa: CASSFPAVSTDTQYF
v_gene: TRBV20-1; j_gene: TRBJ2-3; abundance: NA; CDR3aa: CSARDLLPSADTQYF
v_gene: TRBV7-6; j_gene: TRBJ1-6; abundance: NA; CDR3aa: CASSASSYNSPLHF
v_gene: TRBV7-2; j_gene: TRBJ2-7; abundance: few; CDR3aa: CASSLVPSGGNEQYF